This TCR beta chain derives from a study of blood T cell repertoires in COVID-19. Background on the study: Acute-phase and convalescent COVID-19 samples originated in the United States, Italy and Spain.

Libraries were prepared by immunoSEQ multiplex PCR; TCRdb keeps only in-frame clonotypes and omits some of them. This sample has a few hundred thousand clones; approximately 88% occur once, and the top ten carry approximately 9%. Germline CDR1 is SEHNR and CDR2 is FQNEAQ (reference sequence). Trimming pared 6 bases from V and 5 bases from J, leaving 13 bases between. There are 13 residues in the CDR3. The V and J genes are TRBV7-9 and TRBJ1-2; D ambiguous. The source material was PBMCs or T cells enriched from blood (not recorded which). The TCR was taken from a woman between 18 and 29 years old who had recovered from COVID-19. The CDR3 sequence is CASRSRSDYGYTF. The DNA for the CDR3 is TGTGCCAGCAGGTCGAGGAGTGATTATGGCTACACCTTC.